Listed here are 21 T cell receptor beta chains from one sample, sequenced in a study of OX40 agonist ivuxolimab in advanced cancers. Clones were sequenced by immunoSEQ multiplex PCR, and TCRdb holds only the in-frame ones, with some missing. This sample has approximately 69,000 clones; more than 70% occur once, and the top ten carry under 2.5%. This material consisted of CD4+ or CD8+ T cells sorted from blood, taken in a trial of the OX40 agonist ivuxolimab. Source of these receptors: an adult with an advanced solid tumor such as melanoma, head and neck, liver or kidney cancer.

This chain uses TRBV6-1 with TRBJ2-7; no definite D call. Germline lookup yields CDR1 MNHNS and CDR2 SASEGT. The CDR3 has 14 residues. Trimming took off 4 bases at V and 1 base at J, with 11 bases between the two ends. The CDR3 coding sequence is TGTGCCAGCAGTGTTTCAGGCGCTTCCTACGAGCAGTACTTC. Its protein is CASSVSGASYEQYF.

This clone was seen once. CDR3 sequence: CASSSRGVTGGESTGELFF. The DNA for the CDR3 is TGTGCCAGCAGCTCCCGGGGGGTCACAGGGGGCGAGAGCACCGGGGAGCTGTTTTTT. This chain uses TRBV11-2 with TRBJ2-2; 9 positions agree with TRBD1. With V trimmed by 4 bases and J by 4 bases, 16 bases remained unmatched. Germline V gene lookup returns CDR1 SGHAT and CDR2 FQNNGV. This CDR3 spans 19 amino acids.

The chain carries TRBV7-8 and TRBJ2-3; the D is unclear. The V end was cut by 1 base, the J end by 4 bases, with 6 bases between. Germline V gene sequence: CDR1 SGHVS, CDR2 FQNEAQ. The CDR3 length is 13 residues. The CDR3 reads CASSLVGADTQYF. CDR3 DNA sequence: TGTGCCAGCAGCTTAGTAGGCGCAGATACGCAGTATTTT.

Comment on this clone: A junction end diverges from the germline sequence, so it may reflect a read error. This chain joins TRBV2 and TRBJ2-4; 7 bases are shared with TRBD1. This CDR3 is built from 11 residues. Germline CDR1 SNHLY, CDR2 FYNNEI. The CDR3 bases are TGTGCCAGCAGTCCAACAGGGGCTTCCACCTTC. Its translation is CASSPTGASTF.

The table lists this clone with a count of one. This chain connects TRBV6-5 to TRBJ2-1; TRBD2 matches at 13 bases. The V and J ends lost 5 bases and 9 bases, in that order; junction bases with no gene match: 7. The CDR3 covers 15 residues. Germline V gene data show CDR1 as MNHEY and CDR2 as SVGAGI. The CDR3 loop reads CASSQGLAGVGEQFF. The CDR3 region has the DNA TGTGCCAGCAGTCAAGGACTAGCGGGAGTCGGTGAGCAGTTCTTC.

This chain joins TRBV6-5 and TRBJ1-2; tentatively, D is TRBD1 (6 bases). The CDR3 spans 13 residues. CDR1 and CDR2 (germline): MNHEY, SVGAGI. Trimming left V 8 bases short and J 3 bases short, with 13 bases between. The CDR3 DNA reads as TGTGCCAGCGGGAAACAGGGCTACTATGGCTACACCTTC. Translated: CASGKQGYYGYTF.

The rearrangement links TRBV4-1 to TRBJ1-6; D unresolved. CDR1 MGHRA and CDR2 YSYEKL come from the germline V gene. This CDR3 is built from 17 residues. V lost 0 bases to trimming and J lost 0 bases, with 9 bases between them. CDR3 in DNA: TGCGCCAGCAGCCAAGATTCCAGTGGCTCCTATAATTCACCCCTCCACTTT. Translating it yields CASSQDSSGSYNSPLHF.

This clone was seen only once. The chain has TRBV30 and TRBJ2-3; TRBD2 is a possible D gene (6 bases). Germline V CDR1 and CDR2: GTSNPN, SVGIG (reference sequence). The CDR3 extends over 14 amino acids. Trimming removed 4 bases at V and 9 bases at J, with 20 bases between. CDR3 sequence reads: CAWIVGDSRETQYF. The CDR3 nucleotides read TGTGCCTGGATCGTGGGGGACTCCCGAGAGACGCAGTATTTT. The full variable domain, in which reference TRBV30 and TRBJ2-3 provide the parts outside the CDR3, is SQTIHQWPATLVQPVGSPLSLECTVEGTSNPNLYWYRQAAGRGLQLLFYSVGIGQISSEVPQNLSASRPQDRQFILSSKKLLLSDSGFYLCAWIVGDSRETQYFGPGTRLTVL.

The V call is TRBV15, the J call TRBJ1-1; D gene ambiguous. CDR3 length equals 14 residues. The ends were cut back, 6 bases at V and 1 base at J, with 12 bases in the middle. The germline CDR1 and CDR2 sequences are LNHNV and YYDKDF (reference sequence). In DNA form, the CDR3 reads TGTGCCACCAGTCCATCGAGGGCGAACACTGAAGCTTTCTTT. Amino acids: CATSPSRANTEAFF.

The V and J genes are TRBV15 and TRBJ2-1, with a possible D match to TRBD1 (5 bases). V was clipped by 0 bases and J by 6 bases, with 18 bases between them. This CDR3 region has 17 residues. The germline CDR1 and CDR2 sequences are LNHNV and YYDKDF (reference sequence). As DNA, the CDR3 is TGTGCCACCAGCAGAGATGGTGGACAATCCTTCCCCAATGAGCAGTTCTTC. Translating gives CATSRDGGQSFPNEQFF.

A single count supports this clone. V and J are TRBV28 and TRBJ2-3, with unresolved D. Trimming stripped 4 bases from V and 1 base from J, with 9 bases between. Germline V gene sequence: CDR1 MDHEN, CDR2 SYDVKM. This CDR3 contains 14 residues. CDR3 bases: TGTGCCAGCAGTTCTTCAACGCGCACAGATACGCAGTATTTT. Amino acid sequence: CASSSSTRTDTQYF.

This chain uses TRBV12-5 with TRBJ1-2; 9 bases line up with TRBD1. Germline CDR1 LGHNT, CDR2 FRNRAP. Unmatched junction bases numbered 14, after V lost 1 base and J lost 5 bases. The CDR3 length is 18 residues. This CDR3 is CASGLAKDPGTGTYGYTF. The CDR3 DNA sequence: TGTGCTAGTGGTTTGGCCAAAGACCCCGGGACAGGGACTTATGGCTACACCTTC.

This chain links TRBV13 with TRBJ1-4, with TRBD1 matching 7 bases. This CDR3 is built from 13 residues. In germline, CDR1 is PRHDT, CDR2 FYEKMQ (reference sequence). The ends lost 7 bases at V and 5 bases at J; junction bases unmatched: 4. The CDR3, as DNA: TGTGCCAGCACGACAGGGAGAAATGAAAAACTGTTTTTT. It codes for CASTTGRNEKLFF. The whole variable domain, filled in from reference TRBV13 and TRBJ1-4, reads AAGVIQSPRHLIKEKRETATLKCYPIPRHDTVYWYQQGPGQDPQFLISFYEKMQSDKGSIPDRFSAQQFSDYHSELNMSSLELGDSALYFCASTTGRNEKLFFGSGTQLSVL.

The chain employs TRBV11-2 and TRBJ1-3; maybe TRBD1 (6 bases). Trimming took 7 bases from V and 0 from J, leaving 10 bases between them. CDR1 and CDR2 from the germline V gene are SGHAT and FQNNGV. The CDR3 consists of 14 residues. CDR3 sequence reads: CASKRGSSGNTIYF. The CDR3 DNA reads TGTGCCAGCAAGAGGGGGAGCTCTGGAAACACCATATATTTT.

This chain joins TRBV7-9 and TRBJ2-7, with a weak D call TRBD2 (6 bases). The germline V and J ends were trimmed by 3 bases and 3 bases, with 18 bases remaining between them. The CDR3 runs 16 residues. Germline V gene data show CDR1 as SEHNR and CDR2 as FQNEAQ (reference sequence). CDR3 region: CASSFSTTGARYEQYF. As DNA, the CDR3 is TGTGCCAGCAGCTTTTCCACAACGGGAGCTCGCTACGAGCAGTACTTC. Drawing the rest from reference TRBV7-9 and TRBJ2-7, the complete variable domain is DTGVSQNPRHKITKRGQNVTFRCDPISEHNRLYWYRQTLGQGPEFLTYFQNEAQLEKSRLLSDRFSAERPKGSFSTLEIQRTEQGDSAMYLCASSFSTTGARYEQYFGPGTRLTVT.

On this clone: This sample also contains other DNA sequences that code for the same CDR3. The chain uses TRBV9 and TRBJ2-3, with TRBD2 matching 11 bases. V lost 0 bases, J lost 6 bases, and 6 bases stayed unmatched. This CDR3 contains 16 residues. CDR1 is SGDLS, CDR2 YYNGEE, per germline. The CDR3 protein is CASSVEGSGGADTQYF. The CDR3 DNA sequence: TGTGCCAGCAGCGTAGAAGGTAGCGGGGGGGCCGATACGCAGTATTTT. Together with reference TRBV9 and TRBJ2-3, the CDR3 gives the full variable domain: DSGVTQTPKHLITATGQRVTLRCSPRSGDLSVYWYQQSLDQGLQFLIQYYNGEERAKGNILERFSAQQFPDLHSELNLSSLELGDSALYFCASSVEGSGGADTQYFGPGTRLTVL.

The chain couples TRBV2 to TRBJ2-3; TRBD1 matches 7 bases. J lost 1 base, V lost 3 bases, and 4 bases had no gene match. Per the germline V gene, CDR1 is SNHLY and CDR2 is FYNNEI. The CDR3 covers 15 residues. CDR3 DNA: TGTGCCAGCAGTGAGAGGGGGCATGGCACAGATACGCAGTATTTT. This codes for CASSERGHGTDTQYF. Together with reference TRBV2 and TRBJ2-3, the CDR3 gives the full variable domain: EPEVTQTPSHQVTQMGQEVILRCVPISNHLYFYWYRQILGQKVEFLVSFYNNEISEKSEIFDDQFSVERPDGSNFTLKIRSTKLEDSAMYFCASSERGHGTDTQYFGPGTRLTVL.

V gene TRBV11-2 combines with J gene TRBJ2-7, with 13 bases lining up with TRBD2. The CDR3 totals 15 residues. V gave up 3 bases and J gave up 4 bases; unmatched junction bases: 3. Germline V gene data show CDR1 as SGHAT and CDR2 as FQNNGV. CDR3 in DNA: TGTGCCAGCAGCTTCGGGACTAGCGGGGATTACGAGCAGTACTTC. Protein: CASSFGTSGDYEQYF. The full variable domain, completed using reference TRBV11-2 and TRBJ2-7, is EAGVAQSPRYKIIEKRQSVAFWCNPISGHATLYWYQQILGQGPKLLIQFQNNGVVDDSQLPKDRFSAERLKGVDSTLKIQPAKLEDSAVYLCASSFGTSGDYEQYFGPGTRLTVT.

The V and J genes are TRBV10-1 and TRBJ2-2; no firm D call. Trimming pared 5 bases from V and 7 bases from J, leaving 11 bases between. Germline V gene lookup returns CDR1 WNHNN and CDR2 SYGVQD (reference sequence). CDR3 length: 13 amino acids. CDR3 in DNA: TGCGCCAGCAGTTGGGTAGAAGGCGGGGAGCTGTTTTTT. Amino acid sequence: CASSWVEGGELFF.

As DNA, the CDR3 is TGTGCCAGCAGCCCCGGGGGGGGGACTGAAGCTTTCTTT. Its translation: CASSPGGGTEAFF. The chain joins TRBV7-8 to TRBJ1-1; D possibly corresponds to TRBD1 (5 bases). V lost 5 bases and J 5 bases, leaving 12 bases between the germline ends. The CDR3 is made up of 13 amino acids. Germline-derived CDR1 and CDR2 are SGHVS and FQNEAQ.

The chain carries TRBV11-2 and TRBJ1-1; 9 nucleotides align to TRBD1. This CDR3 comprises 15 residues. Trimming cost V 6 bases and J 1 base; bases outside gene matches: 6. Germline CDR1 reads SGHAT; CDR2 reads FQNNGV. The CDR3 loop is CASRPLQGANTEAFF. As DNA, the CDR3 is TGTGCCAGCAGACCCTTACAGGGGGCGAACACTGAAGCTTTCTTT.